Sequencing of this T cell receptor (beta chain) was carried out in a study of blood T cell repertoires in COVID-19. Study information: From the United States, Italy and Spain came samples of acute and convalescent COVID-19. The analysed material was cDNA or gDNA that came from T cells, B-cell-depleted T cells, or PBMCs.

Using immunoSEQ multiplex PCR, the repertoire was profiled, and TCRdb retains in-frame clones only, with some absent. The sample lists under 250,000 clones, about 91% occurring once. The trim removed 4 bases at V and 1 base at J, leaving 7 bases unmatched. The CDR3 is 15 residues long. Germline V CDR1 and CDR2: SGDLS, YYNGEE. The clonotype originates from a middle-aged woman with acute or convalescent COVID-19. The chain combines TRBV9 with TRBJ1-1; 7 bases align to TRBD1. The sequenced sample consisted of peripheral blood. CDR3 nucleotides: TGTGCCAGCAGCTCCCGACAGGGAGCGAACACTGAAGCTTTCTTT. It encodes CASSSRQGANTEAFF.